These 2 T cell receptor beta chains originate from one sample sequenced in a study of molecular identifiers for immune sequencing clone quantification. TCRdb re-analysed the PCR reads in MiXCR, keeping a single row per CDR3 protein. The profile shows approximately 630,000 distinct CDR3 sequences, about 25% of them singletons. The sequenced material came from naive CD8+ T cells from blood, with Jurkat cell RNA spiked in. Indicated subset: FACS-sorted CD8+CD4-CCR7+CD45RA+ naive T cells. The source of these receptors is a human donor in good health. Some libraries in this study had Jurkat cell RNA spiked in.

This clonotype turned up a few times. The J gene is TRBJ1-1, the V gene TRBV19, with D possibly being TRBD1 (6 bases). Germline CDR1 is LNHDA and CDR2 is SQIVND (reference sequence). The V end lost 3 bases, the J end lost 2 bases, and 10 bases lay between the germline ends. CDR3 size: 14 residues. CDR3 protein: CASSMMTGNTEAFF. The CDR3 DNA sequence: TGTGCCAGTAGTATGATGACAGGTAACACTGAAGCTTTCTTT.

This clonotype was detected many times. The gene calls are TRBV6-5 and TRBJ1-1; the D is unclear. Germline values: CDR1 MNHEY, CDR2 SVGAGI. CDR3 length: 14 residues. The V end was cut by 5 bases, the J end by 1 base, with 11 bases between. The CDR3 region has the DNA TGTGCCAGCAGTCCACTCAGCGAGAACACTGAAGCTTTCTTT. It codes for CASSPLSENTEAFF.